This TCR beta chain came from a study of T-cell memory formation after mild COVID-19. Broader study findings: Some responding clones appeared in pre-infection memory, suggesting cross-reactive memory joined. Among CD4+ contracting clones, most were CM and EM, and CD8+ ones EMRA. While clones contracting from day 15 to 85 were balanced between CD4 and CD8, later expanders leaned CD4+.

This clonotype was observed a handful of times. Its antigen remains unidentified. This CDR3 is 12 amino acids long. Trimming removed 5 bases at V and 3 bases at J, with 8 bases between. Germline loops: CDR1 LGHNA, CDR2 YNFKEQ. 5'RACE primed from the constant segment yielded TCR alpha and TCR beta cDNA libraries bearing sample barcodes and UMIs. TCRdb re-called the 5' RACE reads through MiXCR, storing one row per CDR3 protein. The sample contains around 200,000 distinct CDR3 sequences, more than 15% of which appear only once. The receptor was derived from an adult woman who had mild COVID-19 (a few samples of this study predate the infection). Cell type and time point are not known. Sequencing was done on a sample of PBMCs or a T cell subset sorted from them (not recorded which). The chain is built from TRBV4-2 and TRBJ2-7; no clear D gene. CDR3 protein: CASSFSIYEQYF. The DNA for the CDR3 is TGTGCCAGCAGCTTTTCAATCTACGAGCAGTACTTC.